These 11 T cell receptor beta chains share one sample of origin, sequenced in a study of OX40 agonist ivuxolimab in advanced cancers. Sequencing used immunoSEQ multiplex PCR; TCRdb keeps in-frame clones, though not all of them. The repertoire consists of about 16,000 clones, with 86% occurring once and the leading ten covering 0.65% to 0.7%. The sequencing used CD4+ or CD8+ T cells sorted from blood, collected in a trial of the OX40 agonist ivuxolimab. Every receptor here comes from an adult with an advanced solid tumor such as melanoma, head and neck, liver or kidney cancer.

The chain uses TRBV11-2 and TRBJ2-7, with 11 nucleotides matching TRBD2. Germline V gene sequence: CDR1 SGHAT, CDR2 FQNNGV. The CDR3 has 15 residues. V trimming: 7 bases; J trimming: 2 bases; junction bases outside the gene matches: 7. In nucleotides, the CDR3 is TGTGCCAGCACCGACCGACTAGCGGGACCCTACGAGCAGTACTTC. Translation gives CASTDRLAGPYEQYF.

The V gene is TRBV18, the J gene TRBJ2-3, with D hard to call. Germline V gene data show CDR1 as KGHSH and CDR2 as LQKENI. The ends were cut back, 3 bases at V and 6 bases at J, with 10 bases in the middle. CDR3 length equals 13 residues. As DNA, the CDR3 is TGTGCCAGCTCACCGCCCGTTGTTGATACGCAGTATTTT. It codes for CASSPPVVDTQYF.

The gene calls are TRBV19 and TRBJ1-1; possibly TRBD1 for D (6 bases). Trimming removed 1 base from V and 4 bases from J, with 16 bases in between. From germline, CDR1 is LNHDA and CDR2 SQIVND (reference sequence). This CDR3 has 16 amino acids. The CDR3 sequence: CASSIVAAGAGTEAFF. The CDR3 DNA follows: TGTGCCAGTAGTATAGTCGCCGCAGGGGCGGGCACTGAAGCTTTCTTT.

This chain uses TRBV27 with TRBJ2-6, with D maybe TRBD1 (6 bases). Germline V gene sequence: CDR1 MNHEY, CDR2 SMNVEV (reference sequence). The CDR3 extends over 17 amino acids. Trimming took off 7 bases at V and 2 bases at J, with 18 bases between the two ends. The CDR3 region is CASKGSQGFTGANVLTF. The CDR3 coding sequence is TGTGCCAGCAAGGGAAGCCAGGGGTTTACTGGGGCCAACGTCCTGACTTTC. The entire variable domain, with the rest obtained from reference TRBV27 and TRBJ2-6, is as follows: EAQVTQNPRYLITVTGKKLTVTCSQNMNHEYMSWYRQDPGLGLRQIYYSMNVEVTDKGDVPEGYKVSRKEKRNFPLILESPSPNQTSLYFCASKGSQGFTGANVLTFGAGSRLTVL.

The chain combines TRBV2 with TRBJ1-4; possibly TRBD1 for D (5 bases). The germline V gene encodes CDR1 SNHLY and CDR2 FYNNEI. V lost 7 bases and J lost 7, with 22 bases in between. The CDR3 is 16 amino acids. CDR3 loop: CASKYTRTGRGEKLFF. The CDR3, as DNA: TGTGCCAGCAAGTACACCAGGACGGGGAGGGGTGAAAAACTGTTTTTT.

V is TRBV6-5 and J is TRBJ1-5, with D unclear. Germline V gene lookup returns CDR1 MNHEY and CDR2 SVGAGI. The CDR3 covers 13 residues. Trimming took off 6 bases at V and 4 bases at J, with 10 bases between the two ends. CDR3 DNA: TGTGCCAGCAGCATCGGACGGAATCAGCCCCAGCATTTT. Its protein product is CASSIGRNQPQHF.

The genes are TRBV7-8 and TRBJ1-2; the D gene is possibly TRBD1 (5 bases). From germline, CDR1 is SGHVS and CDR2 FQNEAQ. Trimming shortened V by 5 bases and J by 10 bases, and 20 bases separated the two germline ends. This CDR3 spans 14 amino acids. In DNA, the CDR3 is TGTGCCAGCAGCCCTCAGAGGGGCGTCGGGACCTACACCTTC. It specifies CASSPQRGVGTYTF.

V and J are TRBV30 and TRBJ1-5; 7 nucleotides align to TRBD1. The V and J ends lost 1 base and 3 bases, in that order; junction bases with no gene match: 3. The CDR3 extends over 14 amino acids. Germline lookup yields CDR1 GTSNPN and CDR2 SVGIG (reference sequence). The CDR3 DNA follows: TGTGCCTGGAGTGGACAGGGTCCCAATCAGCCCCAGCATTTT. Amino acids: CAWSGQGPNQPQHF. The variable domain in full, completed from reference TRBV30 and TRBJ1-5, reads SQTIHQWPATLVQPVGSPLSLECTVEGTSNPNLYWYRQAAGRGLQLLFYSVGIGQISSEVPQNLSASRPQDRQFILSSKKLLLSDSGFYLCAWSGQGPNQPQHFGDGTRLSIL.

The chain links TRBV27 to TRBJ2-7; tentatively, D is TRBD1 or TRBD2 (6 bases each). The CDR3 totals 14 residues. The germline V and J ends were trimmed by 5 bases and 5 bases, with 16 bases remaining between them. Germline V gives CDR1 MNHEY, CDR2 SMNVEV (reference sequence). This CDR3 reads CASSPPGEVNEQYF. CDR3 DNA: TGTGCCAGCAGTCCTCCAGGGGAGGTGAACGAGCAGTACTTC.

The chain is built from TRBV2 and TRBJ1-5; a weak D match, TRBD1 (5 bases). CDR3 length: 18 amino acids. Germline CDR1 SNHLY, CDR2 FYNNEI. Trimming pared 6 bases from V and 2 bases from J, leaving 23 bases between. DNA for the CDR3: TGTGCCAGCAGCGTTGGTGGTGGTAGGGGACGGGGCAATCAGCCCCAGCATTTT. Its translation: CASSVGGGRGRGNQPQHF. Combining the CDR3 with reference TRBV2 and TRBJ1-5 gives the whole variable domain EPEVTQTPSHQVTQMGQEVILRCVPISNHLYFYWYRQILGQKVEFLVSFYNNEISEKSEIFDDQFSVERPDGSNFTLKIRSTKLEDSAMYFCASSVGGGRGRGNQPQHFGDGTRLSIL.

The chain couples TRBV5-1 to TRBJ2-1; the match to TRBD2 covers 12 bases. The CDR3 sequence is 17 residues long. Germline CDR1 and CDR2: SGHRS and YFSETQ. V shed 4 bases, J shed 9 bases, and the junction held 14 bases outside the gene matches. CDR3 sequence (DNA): TGCGCCAGCAGCCCGGTCCTAGCGGGGGGGCAATCACTTGAGCAGTTCTTC. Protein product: CASSPVLAGGQSLEQFF.